The entry that follows covers one TCR beta chain sequence. Using immunoSEQ multiplex PCR, the repertoire was profiled, and TCRdb retains in-frame clones only, with some absent. The data show approximately 84,000 clones, 91% seen once. The source of the sample is a study of control samples from healthy donors and cancer patients. Germline V gene lookup returns CDR1 MNHEY and CDR2 SVGAGI. V shed 1 base and J 7 bases; nucleotides not matched to a gene: 7. The CDR3 is 15 residues long. The chain couples TRBV6-5 to TRBJ2-1; TRBD2 aligns across 7 bases. The TCR originated in a man aged 25 to 40 in good health. The specimen sequenced was blood. This chain's CDR3 is CASSYLAGETNEQFF. CDR3 sequence (DNA): TGTGCCAGCAGTTACTTGGCGGGAGAAACGAATGAGCAGTTCTTC.